This note documents a single T cell receptor (beta chain) sequence. The data originate from a study of blood T cell repertoires in COVID-19. Study details: PBMCs, B-cell-depleted T cells, or T cells were the source of the cDNA or gDNA that made up the material.

The germline gives CDR1 SGHRS, CDR2 YFSETQ. The V and J ends lost 3 bases and 7 bases, in that order; junction bases with no gene match: 7. This CDR3 has 15 amino acids. Under the authors' procedure: Counts of nucleated cells, estimated from reference gene primer amplification, were obtained. Profiled with immunoSEQ multiplex PCR; TCRdb holds only in-frame clones, not every one. The V and J calls and clone size were taken over from that table, and D and trimming were inferred from the DNA. Of about 250,000 clones listed, about 88% are singletons. The chain is built from TRBV5-1 and TRBJ1-6; 7 bases fit TRBD1. The sample consisted of peripheral blood. The sequence was obtained from a woman aged 35 to 49 who had recovered from COVID-19. CDR3 amino acids: CASSSETGQNSPLHF. CDR3 DNA sequence: TGCGCCAGCAGCTCCGAGACAGGGCAAAATTCACCCCTCCACTTT.